The 10 T cell receptor beta chains given below trace back to one sample, sequenced in a study of a mutant IDH1 vaccine in newly diagnosed glioma. This sample's time point: baseline, week 1 (first vaccination visit). Treatment noted: pre-vaccination baseline after standard-of-care therapy. TCRdb keeps only in-frame clones here, not all; method: immunoSEQ multiplex PCR. The sample has around 92,000 clones, roughly 80% seen once; the top ten hold 7.4%. Sample: PBMCs, taken from a glioma patient treated with radiotherapy, temozolomide or both. The origin of the receptors is a woman aged 45-65 years with glioma.

This chain joins TRBV5-7 and TRBJ2-2, with D perhaps matching TRBD1 (5 bases). TRBV5-7 is treated as an ORF (open reading frame) with a function not yet certain. V lost 7 bases and J lost 6, with 13 bases in between. The CDR3 spans 13 residues. CDR3 sequence (DNA): TGTGCCAGCGCCAGGGTAGGAGCCGGGGAGCTGTTTTTT. Its translation is CASARVGAGELFF.

The V gene is TRBV4-2, the J gene TRBJ2-3; 7 positions match TRBD2. Trimming took 0 bases from V and 1 from J; bases not matched to a gene: 4. This CDR3 contains 16 residues. CDR1 and CDR2 (germline): LGHNA, YNFKEQ. DNA for the CDR3: TGTGCCAGCAGCCAAGATGAGCGGGGCCGCACAGATACGCAGTATTTT. It codes for CASSQDERGRTDTQYF.

The chain is built from TRBV7-2 and TRBJ2-2, with D unresolved. CDR3 length: 15 amino acids. Trimming stripped 3 bases from V and 4 bases from J, with 12 bases between. Looked up from germline, CDR1 is SGHTA and CDR2 is FQGNSA. The CDR3 reads CASSLGNRGTGELFF. The CDR3 DNA sequence: TGTGCCAGCAGCTTGGGCAACCGAGGCACCGGGGAGCTGTTTTTT.

This sequence joins TRBV27 and TRBJ2-3; weak D call: TRBD2 (5 bases). The CDR3 runs to 15 residues. Trimming cost V 4 bases and J 4 bases, with 15 bases left between them. Germline assignment: CDR1 MNHEY and CDR2 SMNVEV (reference sequence). The CDR3 region has the DNA TGTGCCAGCAGTTGGGTCCGGGGTGGGCCAGATACGCAGTATTTT. Its translation is CASSWVRGGPDTQYF.

The chain couples TRBV30 to TRBJ2-1; 10 bases fit TRBD2. CDR1 and CDR2 (germline): GTSNPN, SVGIG (reference sequence). The ends lost 0 bases at V and 9 bases at J; junction bases unmatched: 5. This CDR3 has 14 amino acids. DNA for the CDR3: TGTGCCTGGAGTGTCCTAGCGGGGGTGAGTGAGCAGTTCTTC. It translates to CAWSVLAGVSEQFF.

CDR3 nucleotides: TGTGCCAGCAGCGCAGAGGGGGCTAATGAAAAACTGTTTTTT. Its protein product is CASSAEGANEKLFF. The chain carries TRBV5-4 and TRBJ1-4; D is perhaps TRBD1 (6 bases). The ends were cut back, 4 bases at V and 3 bases at J, with 10 bases in the middle. The CDR3 totals 14 residues. From germline, CDR1 is SGHNT and CDR2 YYREEE (reference sequence).

This chain uses TRBV2 with TRBJ2-7; a possible D gene is TRBD1 (5 bases). The V end lost 1 base, the J end lost 6 bases, and 10 bases lay between the germline ends. From germline, CDR1 is SNHLY and CDR2 FYNNEI. The CDR3 is 13 residues long. The DNA for the CDR3 is TGTGCCAGCAGTGAAGATTCTAGGGGCGAGCAGTACTTC. It translates to CASSEDSRGEQYF.

The CDR3 coding sequence is TGTGCCAGCAGCCAAGCCCGGGACGCCATGAGCAATCAGCCCCAGCATTTT. It translates to CASSQARDAMSNQPQHF. This sequence joins TRBV4-2 and TRBJ1-5; weak D call: TRBD1 (5 bases). CDR1 LGHNA and CDR2 YNFKEQ come from the germline V gene. The CDR3 extends over 17 amino acids. The V end lost 1 base, the J end lost 1 base, and 14 bases lay between the germline ends.

This clone was counted only a few times. The V call is TRBV5-1, the J call TRBJ1-4; D gene uncertain. The germline V gene has CDR1 SGHRS and CDR2 YFSETQ. The CDR3 loop spans 14 amino acids. Trimming pared 6 bases from V and 4 bases from J, leaving 13 bases between. CDR3 in DNA: TGCGCCAGCACATCAGGCGACTTTAATGAAAAACTGTTTTTT. Translated: CASTSGDFNEKLFF.

This clone was observed a single time. The rearrangement joins TRBV10-3 to TRBJ1-5; TRBD1 matches 9 bases. J gave up 2 bases and V 6 bases, and 5 bases lay outside the gene matches. Germline V gives CDR1 ENHRY, CDR2 SYGVKD. This CDR3 contains 15 residues. CDR3 sequence (DNA): TGTGCCATCAGCCCAACAGGGGGCGGCAATCAGCCCCAGCATTTT. Its protein is CAISPTGGGNQPQHF.